These 23 T cell receptor beta chains originate from one sample sequenced in a study of T-cell reconstitution after alpha-beta-depleted transplantation in children. Unique molecular identifiers were used to barcode this TCRbeta library. TCRdb reanalysed the PCR reads using MiXCR and keeps one entry per CDR3 protein. The sample has about 830,000 distinct CDR3 sequences, less than 20% seen once. The source material was PBMCs, mostly from graft donor cells, sampled 360 days after TCRalphabeta/CD19-depleted stem cell transplant. Receptor source: a male patient aged 10 to 17 who had a stem cell transplant for acute lymphoblastic leukemia, so the T cells may come from the graft donor.

This clonotype occurred many times. The chain couples TRBV7-6 to TRBJ2-1, with 9 nucleotides matching TRBD2. The CDR3 covers 17 residues. Germline V gene sequence: CDR1 SGHVS, CDR2 FNYEAQ. V was clipped by 1 base and J by 7 bases; unmatched bases: 11. CDR3 sequence: CASSLESGGRARNEQFF. The CDR3 bases are TGTGCCAGCAGCTTAGAATCAGGCGGGAGGGCCCGTAATGAGCAGTTCTTC.

This clonotype was picked up a small number of times. The V and J genes are TRBV18 and TRBJ2-7; 10 bases are a match to TRBD2. Trimming took 6 bases from V and 9 from J; bases not matched to a gene: 17. Germline loops: CDR1 KGHSH, CDR2 LQKENI. The CDR3 has 16 amino acids. CDR3: CASSRTVAGGGARQYF. The CDR3 DNA is TGTGCCAGCTCCCGAACGGTAGCGGGAGGCGGGGCCAGGCAGTACTTC.

This chain connects TRBV7-9 to TRBJ2-1, with a tentative D call TRBD2 (6 bases). There are 11 residues in the CDR3. From germline, CDR1 is SEHNR and CDR2 FQNEAQ (reference sequence). With 7 bases removed from V and 8 bases from J, the gap between germline ends came to 9 bases. The CDR3 loop reads CASTEGHEQFF. CDR3 DNA: TGTGCCAGCACGGAGGGTCATGAGCAGTTCTTC.

This clonotype was recorded many times. The rearrangement joins TRBV5-1 to TRBJ2-7, with D possibly TRBD1 on 6 matching bases. The CDR3 sequence is 15 residues long. Germline V gene data show CDR1 as SGHRS and CDR2 as YFSETQ. Trimming removed 1 base from V and 0 bases from J, with 11 bases in between. Here the CDR3 reads CASSLLRGSSYEQYF. CDR3 sequence (DNA): TGCGCCAGCAGCTTGCTCAGGGGATCCTCCTACGAGCAGTACTTC.

This clonotype turned up a few times. J is TRBJ1-3 and V is TRBV7-9; 8 nucleotides match TRBD1. The V and J ends lost 2 bases and 4 bases, in that order; junction bases with no gene match: 10. This CDR3 has 17 amino acids. The germline V gene encodes CDR1 SEHNR and CDR2 FQNEAQ (reference sequence). CDR3 in amino acids: CASSLKLQGAKGNTIYF. The CDR3 DNA sequence: TGTGCCAGCAGCTTAAAACTCCAGGGGGCGAAAGGAAACACCATATATTTT.

The V and J genes are TRBV5-1 and TRBJ2-7; TRBD2 matches at 11 bases. This CDR3 spans 17 amino acids. The trim removed 0 bases at V and 2 bases at J, leaving 7 bases unmatched. Germline V CDR1 and CDR2: SGHRS, YFSETQ. This chain's CDR3 is CASSLASGLAVPYEQYF. In DNA form, the CDR3 reads TGCGCCAGCAGCTTGGCCTCGGGACTAGCGGTTCCCTACGAGCAGTACTTC.

J is TRBJ2-7 and V is TRBV7-9; 8 bases fit TRBD1. V shed 6 bases, J shed 4 bases, and the junction held 11 bases outside the gene matches. This CDR3 is built from 15 residues. Germline CDR1 is SEHNR and CDR2 is FQNEAQ (reference sequence). The CDR3 region is CASSYDDRGLYEQYF. CDR3 DNA: TGTGCCAGCAGTTATGACGACAGGGGCCTGTACGAGCAGTACTTC.

The chain combines TRBV29-1 with TRBJ2-2, with 7 bases identical to TRBD1. The junction had 9 bases not matched to a gene; V was cut back by 4 bases and J by 1 base. Germline assignment: CDR1 SQVTM and CDR2 ANQGSEA. This CDR3 is 16 amino acids long. CDR3 loop: CSVGGEGAQNTGELFF. The CDR3 DNA reads TGCAGCGTTGGAGGCGAGGGGGCTCAGAACACCGGGGAGCTGTTTTTT.

As for this clonotype: One end of the junction varies from germline; a read error may be responsible. The rearrangement links TRBV3-1 to TRBJ2-3, with D tentatively TRBD1 or TRBD2 (7 bases each). The CDR3 spans 18 residues. The germline V gene has CDR1 LGHDT and CDR2 YNNKEL (reference sequence). The CDR3 sequence is CACSPYKRQGGDTDTQYF. CDR3 DNA sequence: TGTGCCTGCAGCCCCTATAAGCGACAGGGAGGGGACACAGATACGCAGTATTTT.

In its sample, this clonotype was seen a few times. The CDR3 coding sequence is TGCGCCAGCAGCTTGAATCCAGAAGAGACCCAGTACTTC. Its translation: CASSLNPEETQYF. The J gene is TRBJ2-5, the V gene TRBV5-1; the D is unclear. V shed 1 base and J shed 3 bases, with 7 bases lying between them. Germline V gene data show CDR1 as SGHRS and CDR2 as YFSETQ. The CDR3 loop spans 13 amino acids.

The J gene is TRBJ1-3, the V gene TRBV4-1; maybe TRBD1 (6 bases). V gave up 3 bases and J gave up 2 bases, with 8 bases separating them. The CDR3 has 14 residues. The germline V gene encodes CDR1 MGHRA and CDR2 YSYEKL. DNA for the CDR3: TGCGCCAGCAGCCACTCAGGGGCTGGAAACACCATATATTTT. As protein: CASSHSGAGNTIYF.

In this sample, this clonotype turned up a few times. This sequence joins TRBV27 and TRBJ2-7; D call uncertain. The V gene lost 0 bases and the J gene lost 6 bases, with 9 bases spanning the gap. This CDR3 contains 13 residues. CDR1 MNHEY and CDR2 SMNVEV come from the germline V gene (reference sequence). Written as DNA, the CDR3 is TGTGCCAGCAGTTTATCTCATACGGGCGAGCAGTACTTC. Amino acids: CASSLSHTGEQYF.

The chain is built from TRBV5-1 and TRBJ2-4; 7 bases are shared with TRBD1. Germline CDR1 SGHRS, CDR2 YFSETQ. The CDR3 covers 16 residues. J lost 0 bases, V lost 5 bases, and 8 bases had no gene match. The CDR3 DNA is TGCGCCAGCAGACCTCCGGGACAGATAGCCAAAAACATTCAGTACTTC. It encodes CASRPPGQIAKNIQYF.

This clonotype was recorded a few times. V gene TRBV18 combines with J gene TRBJ2-3; D remains unclear. Germline V lookup: CDR1 KGHSH, CDR2 LQKENI. With 0 bases removed from V and 6 bases from J, the gap between germline ends came to 13 bases. This CDR3 has 15 amino acids. The CDR3 loop reads CASSPPNLGTDTQYF. CDR3 nucleotides: TGTGCCAGCTCACCACCGAACTTGGGAACGGATACGCAGTATTTT.

The rearrangement joins TRBV20-1 to TRBJ2-7; TRBD2 matches at 13 bases. V shed 5 bases, J shed 3 bases, and the junction held 10 bases outside the gene matches. The CDR3 is 16 residues long. Germline V gene sequence: CDR1 DFQATT, CDR2 SNEGSKA (reference sequence). CDR3 coding DNA: TGCAGTGCTCCCTCCGGGACTAGCGGGATCCGCTACGAGCAGTACTTC. As protein: CSAPSGTSGIRYEQYF.

The V call is TRBV20-1, the J call TRBJ1-2, with D uncertain. The CDR3 sequence is 12 residues long. Germline CDR1 is DFQATT and CDR2 is SNEGSKA (reference sequence). The V gene lost 3 bases and the J gene lost 4 bases, with 9 bases spanning the gap. The chain's CDR3 is CSASSEPYGYTF. CDR3 nucleotides: TGCAGTGCTAGTTCAGAACCCTATGGCTACACCTTC.

This clonotype was picked up a small number of times. The V call is TRBV6-5, the J call TRBJ1-5; D gene uncertain. The CDR3 has 17 amino acids. Trimming stripped 1 base from V and 4 bases from J, with 17 bases between. Per germline, CDR1 MNHEY and CDR2 SVGAGI. This CDR3 is CASSYLGKGKRNQPQHF. DNA of the CDR3: TGTGCCAGCAGTTACTTAGGCAAGGGAAAGAGGAATCAGCCCCAGCATTTT.

Only a few counts were recorded for this clonotype. This chain's CDR3 is CASSLGSTGLSETQYF. The CDR3 coding sequence is TGTGCCAGCAGCTTAGGATCAACGGGGCTATCAGAGACCCAGTACTTC. The chain recombines TRBV11-2 with TRBJ2-5; D might be TRBD1 or TRBD2, each matching 5 bases. CDR1 is SGHAT and CDR2 is FQNNGV in the germline V gene. The CDR3 loop spans 16 amino acids. Trimming shortened V by 1 base and J by 4 bases, and 16 bases separated the two germline ends. Drawing the rest from reference TRBV11-2 and TRBJ2-5, the complete variable domain is EAGVAQSPRYKIIEKRQSVAFWCNPISGHATLYWYQQILGQGPKLLIQFQNNGVVDDSQLPKDRFSAERLKGVDSTLKIQPAKLEDSAVYLCASSLGSTGLSETQYFGPGTRLLVL.

The J gene is TRBJ2-5, the V gene TRBV18; D is unresolved. V was trimmed by 0 bases and J by 5 bases, leaving 16 bases between them. The CDR3 length is 16 residues. The germline CDR1 and CDR2 sequences are KGHSH and LQKENI. The CDR3 nucleotides are TGTGCCAGCTCACCACCGAACAGCGCAACGATGGAGACCCAGTACTTC. Amino acid sequence: CASSPPNSATMETQYF. The entire variable domain, with the rest obtained from reference TRBV18 and TRBJ2-5, is as follows: NAGVMQNPRHLVRRRGQEARLRCSPMKGHSHVYWYRQLPEEGLKFMVYLQKENIIDESGMPKERFSAEFPKEGPSILRIQQVVRGDSAAYFCASSPPNSATMETQYFGPGTRLLVL.

This clonotype turned up a few times. The chain carries TRBV5-1 and TRBJ2-1, with 9 nucleotides matching TRBD2. V trimming: 0 bases; J trimming: 8 bases; junction bases outside the gene matches: 6. The CDR3 extends over 15 amino acids. The germline gives CDR1 SGHRS, CDR2 YFSETQ. CDR3 sequence reads: CASSLELAGVYEQFF. As DNA, the CDR3 is TGCGCCAGCAGCTTGGAATTAGCGGGAGTATATGAGCAGTTCTTC.

This clonotype was seen many times. The chain has TRBV12-3 or TRBV12-4 and TRBJ1-5; possible D gene TRBD1, 5 bases. V dropped 7 bases and J dropped 0 bases, with 13 bases sitting between them. The length of the CDR3 is 15 residues. CDR3 DNA: TGTGCCAGCACCTATTGGACAAATAGCAATCAGCCCCAGCATTTT. Translated, it gives CASTYWTNSNQPQHF.

The sample holds a few counts of this clonotype. The chain has TRBV7-8 and TRBJ2-2; 7 positions match TRBD2. There are 16 residues in the CDR3. V gave up 1 base and J gave up 6 bases; unmatched junction bases: 8. The germline V gene has CDR1 SGHVS and CDR2 FQNEAQ. The CDR3 coding sequence is TGTGCCAGCAGCTTAGGGTCGTGGCGGGAGTCCGGGGAGCTGTTTTTT. Translation gives CASSLGSWRESGELFF.

This rearrangement joins TRBV18 to TRBJ1-5; D is unresolved. Trimming left V 6 bases short and J 6 bases short, with 18 bases between. The CDR3 is 15 amino acids. The germline gives CDR1 KGHSH, CDR2 LQKENI. This chain's CDR3 is CASSSVAGGGQPQHF. CDR3 DNA sequence: TGTGCCAGCTCCTCCGTGGCAGGTGGCGGTCAGCCCCAGCATTTT.